This TCR beta chain was captured by sequencing in a study of Graves' ophthalmopathy and Graves' hyperthyroidism. RNA served as the template for amplifying TCR beta CDR3 regions. First-round RT-PCR with HTBI primers preceded a second-round multiplex PCR. TCRdb re-called the multiplex PCR reads with MiXCR, one entry per CDR3 protein. The data contain approximately 640,000 distinct CDR3 sequences, 35% to 50% of them seen just once; the ten biggest clones take up 3% to 3.5%. At least ten counts were recorded for this clonotype. The CDR3 length is 13 residues. In germline, CDR1 is LNHDA, CDR2 SQIVND (reference sequence). Between the trimmed V and J ends, which lost 5 bases and 1 base, there was a span of 8 bases.

Sequenced input: peripheral blood. The source is an adult man with Graves' ophthalmopathy. The chain recombines TRBV19 with TRBJ2-5, with D maybe TRBD1 (6 bases). CDR3 protein: CASSGQRQETQYF. The DNA of the CDR3 is TGTGCCAGTAGTGGACAGCGCCAAGAGACCCAGTACTTC.